These 30 T cell receptor beta chains came from one sample sequenced in a study of cytotoxic CD8 clonotypes in ibrutinib-treated CLL. Produced via immunoSEQ multiplex PCR; TCRdb's table is partial and in-frame only. The sample consists of more than 35,000 clones, 71% of them appearing once. The sequences come from PBMCs, collected at disease progression, from a patient treated with ibrutinib. Receptor source: a human donor with chronic lymphocytic leukemia.

J is TRBJ1-1 and V is TRBV25-1; D uncertain. Trimming cost V 7 bases and J 1 base, with 16 bases left between them. CDR3 size: 15 residues. Per germline, CDR1 MGHDK and CDR2 SYGVNS. The CDR3 loop reads CASIRGGVRNTEAFF. In nucleotides, the CDR3 is TGTGCCAGCATCAGAGGCGGGGTCAGGAACACTGAAGCTTTCTTT.

The rearrangement uses TRBV20-1 and TRBJ1-1; D gene unclear. The length of the CDR3 is 11 residues. V was shortened by 1 base and J by 0 bases, with 0 bases between the two germline ends. Germline CDR1 and CDR2: DFQATT and SNEGSKA (reference sequence). The CDR3: CSARVNTEAFF. CDR3 in DNA: TGCAGTGCTAGAGTGAACACTGAAGCTTTCTTT.

Comment on this clone: In the same sample, other DNA sequences code for this CDR3. The chain uses TRBV5-1 and TRBJ2-7; tentatively, D is TRBD1 (5 bases). V dropped 4 bases and J dropped 4 bases, with 12 bases sitting between them. The CDR3 spans 13 residues. In germline, CDR1 is SGHRS, CDR2 YFSETQ. CDR3 sequence reads: CASSPAGRYEQYF. The CDR3 coding sequence is TGCGCCAGCAGCCCGGCAGGGCGTTACGAGCAGTACTTC.

The chain employs TRBV6-5 and TRBJ2-7, with TRBD1 matching over 9 bases. In germline, CDR1 is MNHEY, CDR2 SVGAGI. CDR3 length equals 14 residues. V dropped 6 bases and J dropped 2; count of bases not matched to a gene: 5. The CDR3 region has the DNA TGTGCCAGCAGCCACCGGGACAGGGCCTACGAGCAGTACTTC. Translation gives CASSHRDRAYEQYF.

This chain links TRBV4-2 with TRBJ1-6; D ambiguous. The ends were cut back, 4 bases at V and 5 bases at J, with 6 bases in the middle. This CDR3 region has 13 residues. Germline V gene lookup returns CDR1 LGHNA and CDR2 YNFKEQ. CDR3 region: CASSPPDNSPLHF. CDR3 nucleotides: TGTGCCAGCAGCCCCCCAGATAATTCACCCCTCCACTTT.

This clone has a handful of counts. The chain joins TRBV2 to TRBJ1-2; 9 positions agree with TRBD1. CDR1 SNHLY and CDR2 FYNNEI come from the germline V gene. The CDR3 spans 14 residues. With V trimmed by 9 bases and J by 7 bases, 12 bases remained unmatched. CDR3 amino acids: CASIGTGLGGGYTF. The CDR3 coding sequence is TGTGCCAGTATCGGGACAGGGCTTGGAGGTGGCTACACCTTC.

The gene calls are TRBV27 and TRBJ1-2; 7 positions match TRBD1. Germline V lookup: CDR1 MNHEY, CDR2 SMNVEV (reference sequence). Trimming cost V 1 base and J 8 bases; bases outside gene matches: 7. CDR3 length: 14 amino acids. CDR3 sequence: CASSLWEGAGGYTF. CDR3 nucleotide sequence: TGTGCCAGCAGTTTATGGGAGGGGGCGGGCGGCTACACCTTC.

V gene TRBV6-1 combines with J gene TRBJ1-5; 7 positions match TRBD1. J was trimmed by 4 bases and V by 7 bases; bases with no gene match: 4. CDR3 length equals 13 residues. Per germline, CDR1 MNHNS and CDR2 SASEGT. CDR3 sequence (DNA): TGTGCCAGCATCAGGACAGGAAATCAGCCCCAGCATTTT. It translates to CASIRTGNQPQHF.

This chain's CDR3 is CASKKPGVGWSPLHF. The CDR3 nucleotides are TGTGCCAGCAAAAAACCAGGGGTTGGGTGGTCACCCCTCCACTTT. The chain is built from TRBV27 and TRBJ1-6, with TRBD1 as a possible D gene (6 bases). Germline CDR1 and CDR2: MNHEY and SMNVEV (reference sequence). The CDR3 covers 15 residues. Trimming removed 7 bases from V and 10 bases from J, with 20 bases in between.

To note about this clone: Other DNA sequences in this specimen translate into the identical CDR3. The chain employs TRBV11-3 and TRBJ2-3; TRBD2 matches at 11 bases. Losses at the gene ends were 5 bases for V and 5 bases for J; bases not matched to a gene: 3. The CDR3 runs 14 residues. From germline, CDR1 is SGHNT and CDR2 YENEEA. CDR3 sequence: CASSLGTSGDTQYF. The CDR3 DNA reads as TGTGCCAGCAGCCTCGGGACTAGCGGAGATACGCAGTATTTT.

This clone has a count of ten or more. The genes are TRBV29-1 and TRBJ1-1; D remains unclear. V lost 3 bases, J lost 0 bases, and 8 bases lay in between. CDR3 length: 13 amino acids. Per germline, CDR1 SQVTM and CDR2 ANQGSEA. CDR3 in amino acids: CSVEGLMNTEAFF. Here the CDR3 DNA reads TGCAGCGTTGAGGGCCTGATGAACACTGAAGCTTTCTTT.

This sequence joins TRBV6-1 and TRBJ2-3; TRBD1 aligns across 12 bases. This CDR3 region has 15 residues. Germline V gene lookup returns CDR1 MNHNS and CDR2 SASEGT. Trimming took 4 bases from V and 4 from J; bases not matched to a gene: 3. CDR3 in DNA: TGTGCCAGCAGTGTCGGGACAGGGGGCGCAGATACGCAGTATTTT. This gives the protein CASSVGTGGADTQYF.

CDR3 coding DNA: TGTGCCAGCAGCGAGCGGTACAATGAGCAGTTCTTC. Its translation: CASSERYNEQFF. The chain joins TRBV14 to TRBJ2-1; tentative D call: TRBD2 (5 bases). The CDR3 has 12 amino acids. From germline, CDR1 is SGHDN and CDR2 FVKESK. V was clipped by 5 bases and J by 4 bases, with 6 bases between them.

The CDR3 is CASSQGQGFTQYF. The CDR3 DNA reads TGTGCCAGCAGCCAAGGACAGGGGTTTACGCAGTATTTT. The genes are TRBV14 and TRBJ2-3, with 8 bases lining up with TRBD1. The germline V gene has CDR1 SGHDN and CDR2 FVKESK. CDR3 length: 13 residues. V gave up 1 base and J gave up 8 bases; unmatched junction bases: 2.

The rearrangement links TRBV13 to TRBJ1-3; possibly TRBD1 for D (5 bases). CDR3 length: 13 residues. Trimming took off 5 bases at V and 7 bases at J, with 12 bases between the two ends. CDR1 is PRHDT and CDR2 is FYEKMQ in the germline V gene (reference sequence). The CDR3 protein is CASSPGLGNTIYF. CDR3 coding DNA: TGTGCCAGCAGCCCGGGACTTGGGAACACCATATATTTT.

Worth noting for this clone: Since the CDR3 does not end with the conserved phenylalanine or tryptophan, this likely comes from a read error. The V call is TRBV6-6, the J call TRBJ1-2; tentative D call: TRBD1 (5 bases). This CDR3 region has 14 residues. The germline V gene has CDR1 MNHNY and CDR2 SVGAGI (reference sequence). Trimming took off 6 bases at V and 7 bases at J, with 18 bases between the two ends. The CDR3 DNA sequence: TGTGCCAGCAGCCCCGGGACGGGTGCCTTTGGCTACACCCTC. Translated, it gives CASSPGTGAFGYTL.

This clone showed up just a few times. V and J are TRBV4-2 and TRBJ2-1, with TRBD1 identical over 10 bases. The CDR3 has 15 amino acids. Germline CDR1 and CDR2: LGHNA and YNFKEQ. V lost 2 bases and J lost 7; bases outside the gene matches: 5. CDR3 loop: CASSQMSGQGNEQFF. In DNA, the CDR3 is TGTGCCAGCAGCCAAATGTCGGGACAGGGGAATGAGCAGTTCTTC.

The genes are TRBV6-1 and TRBJ2-5; 7 bases match TRBD1. This CDR3 is 14 amino acids long. The V and J ends lost 7 bases and 5 bases, in that order; junction bases with no gene match: 10. CDR1 and CDR2 (germline): MNHNS, SASEGT. CDR3 nucleotide sequence: TGTGCCAGCATCCGACAGGGTGGTGTGGAGACCCAGTACTTC. As protein: CASIRQGGVETQYF.

This clone was recorded once. J is TRBJ2-2 and V is TRBV11-3; 8 bases agree with TRBD2. Trimming removed 5 bases from V and 1 base from J; junction bases left unmatched: 6. Germline V gene sequence: CDR1 SGHNT, CDR2 YENEEA. The CDR3 consists of 16 residues. The CDR3 nucleotides are TGTGCCAGCAGCCCTCGAGCGGGGGTGAACACCGGGGAGCTGTTTTTT. Amino acid sequence: CASSPRAGVNTGELFF.

V is TRBV6-1 and J is TRBJ1-6; D unresolved. The CDR3 consists of 14 residues. The ends were cut back, 3 bases at V and 6 bases at J, with 9 bases in the middle. Germline loops: CDR1 MNHNS, CDR2 SASEGT. The CDR3 DNA reads TGTGCCAGCAGTGACCCCTGGGGTAATTCACCCCTCCACTTT. Residues: CASSDPWGNSPLHF.

V gene TRBV6-1 combines with J gene TRBJ2-7; D remains unclear. The CDR3 runs to 12 residues. V lost 6 bases, J lost 4 bases, and 10 bases lay in between. Looked up from germline, CDR1 is MNHNS and CDR2 is SASEGT. The CDR3 bases are TGTGCCAGCAGCATGGACGGTTACGAGCAGTACTTC. Protein product: CASSMDGYEQYF.

The chain recombines TRBV6-5 with TRBJ1-3; D not certain. CDR1 is MNHEY, CDR2 SVGAGI, per germline. The CDR3 is made up of 11 amino acids. Trimming left V 6 bases short and J 4 bases short, with 4 bases between. The CDR3 is CASRAGNTIYF. The DNA for the CDR3 is TGTGCCAGCAGGGCCGGAAACACCATATATTTT.

The chain links TRBV5-1 to TRBJ2-5; no reliable D call. V was shortened by 0 bases and J by 1 base, with 10 bases between the two germline ends. The CDR3 length is 15 residues. CDR1 and CDR2 from the germline V gene are SGHRS and YFSETQ. The CDR3 DNA reads as TGCGCCAGCAGCTTGGGAGGACGGCCCCAAGAGACCCAGTACTTC. Translation: CASSLGGRPQETQYF. Variable domain in full (rest from reference TRBV5-1 and TRBJ2-5): KAGVTQTPRYLIKTRGQQVTLSCSPISGHRSVSWYQQTPGQGLQFLFEYFSETQRNKGNFPGRFSGRQFSNSRSEMNVSTLELGDSALYLCASSLGGRPQETQYFGPGTRLLVL.

The chain carries TRBV7-6 and TRBJ2-2, with D maybe TRBD2 (6 bases). The CDR3 totals 15 residues. In germline, CDR1 is SGHVS, CDR2 FNYEAQ. The V gene lost 1 base and the J gene lost 1 base, with 7 bases spanning the gap. The DNA for the CDR3 is TGTGCCAGCAGCTTAGGGCGGGAGAACACCGGGGAGCTGTTTTTT. Its protein is CASSLGRENTGELFF.

V and J are TRBV6-1 and TRBJ2-5; the D gene is possibly TRBD2 (6 bases). The J call may be incorrect, as the DNA end agrees better with TRBJ2-7. The CDR3 totals 16 residues. The germline CDR1 and CDR2 sequences are MNHNS and SASEGT. CDR3 sequence reads: CASSDEDSGRSYEQYF. CDR3 DNA sequence: TGTGCCAGCAGTGATGAGGATAGCGGACGCTCGTACGAGCAGTACTTC.

The V gene is TRBV18, the J gene TRBJ2-5, with TRBD2 matching 10 bases. CDR1 and CDR2 (germline): KGHSH, LQKENI. V lost 1 base to trimming and J lost 0 bases; unmatched junction nucleotides: 2. The CDR3 runs 16 residues. The CDR3 loop reads CASSPRAGGNQETQYF. CDR3 DNA sequence: TGTGCCAGCTCACCACGAGCGGGGGGGAACCAAGAGACCCAGTACTTC.

The J gene is TRBJ2-3, the V gene TRBV5-1, with D unresolved. The ends were cut back, 0 bases at V and 4 bases at J, with 3 bases in the middle. The germline CDR1 and CDR2 sequences are SGHRS and YFSETQ. The CDR3 sequence is 12 residues long. CDR3 amino acids: CASSLGSDTQYF. The DNA for the CDR3 is TGCGCCAGCAGCTTGGGTTCAGATACGCAGTATTTT.

The gene calls are TRBV5-1 and TRBJ2-1, with D unclear. Germline lookup yields CDR1 SGHRS and CDR2 YFSETQ. This CDR3 is 17 amino acids long. V shed 0 bases and J shed 1 base, with 14 bases lying between them. The CDR3 nucleotides read TGCGCCAGCAGCTTGGTTGTACAGTCTTTATCCTACAATGAGCAGTTCTTC. It specifies CASSLVVQSLSYNEQFF.

This clone was counted between two and nine times. The chain links TRBV9 to TRBJ1-1; maybe TRBD1 (6 bases). Looked up from germline, CDR1 is SGDLS and CDR2 is YYNGEE. Trimming removed 0 bases from V and 2 bases from J, with 11 bases in between. The CDR3 length is 15 residues. The CDR3 nucleotides read TGTGCCAGCAGCGTAGTTGGGGGCGCAAACACTGAAGCTTTCTTT. Its protein is CASSVVGGANTEAFF.

The V and J genes are TRBV2 and TRBJ2-3; D is possibly TRBD2 (6 bases). CDR1 and CDR2 from the germline V gene are SNHLY and FYNNEI. The CDR3 consists of 12 residues. With 3 bases removed from V and 7 bases from J, the gap between germline ends came to 8 bases. The CDR3 DNA reads TGTGCCAGCAGTGATCGGGGGTATACGCAGTATTTT. It encodes CASSDRGYTQYF.